The clone carrying this T cell receptor (beta chain) was picked up a small number of times. The data were taken from a study of blood T cell repertoires in COVID-19. The wider study: Researchers got acute and convalescent COVID-19 samples from the United States, Italy and Spain. T cells, B-cell-depleted T cells, or PBMCs provided the cDNA or gDNA that served as material.

Per the original methods: By means of reference gene primer amplification, nucleated cell counts were estimated. Sequenced by immunoSEQ multiplex PCR; TCRdb stores in-frame clones only, minus some. Clone size and V and J calls were adopted from that table, with D and trimming inferred from the DNA. Of some 200,000 clones in the sample, roughly 91% were seen once. Trimming removed 7 bases from V and 2 bases from J, with 12 bases in between. The CDR3 length is 14 residues. Germline CDR1 is LNHDA and CDR2 is SQIVND (reference sequence). The chain recombines TRBV19 with TRBJ1-3; no clear D. Sequenced sample: peripheral blood. The origin of this receptor is a man in his forties with active or convalescent COVID-19. CDR3 region: CASTPGKPGNTIYF. CDR3 nucleotide sequence: TGTGCCAGTACCCCGGGAAAGCCTGGAAACACCATATATTTT.